These T cell receptor beta chains were read from a single sample in a study of cytomegalovirus exposure and HLA in healthy donors. Data came from immunoSEQ multiplex PCR; TCRdb stores just in-frame clones and leaves some out. The table lists 150,000 to 200,000 clones, 86% of them singletons. Material: PBMCs. The receptors shown here come from a young woman in good health and CMV-seronegative. CDR3s include the opening cysteine and the closing phenylalanine or tryptophan. A D gene is named only where the DNA matches it firmly. Not every row has a clone size; where given, it reads once, few, many or a size class.

d_call,v_call,clone_size,j_call,cdr3_length,cdr3_aa,cdr3_nt
NA,TRBV19,NA,TRBJ1-1,13,CASSIRRDTEAFF,TGTGCCAGTAGTATCCGCAGGGACACTGAAGCTTTCTTT
NA,TRBV7-2,once,TRBJ1-1,12,CASSLVLTEAFF,TGTGCCAGCAGCTTAGTATTAACTGAAGCTTTCTTT
TRBD1,TRBV5-1,NA,TRBJ1-4,15,CASSDTQGGDEKLFF,TGCGCCAGCAGTGATACTCAAGGGGGCGATGAAAAACTGTTTTTT
NA,TRBV6-6,NA,TRBJ2-7,14,CASRNPRASYEQYF,TGTGCCAGCAGAAACCCCAGGGCTTCCTACGAGCAGTACTTC
TRBD1,TRBV30,NA,TRBJ1-1,16,CAWSGLGDRENTEAFF,TGTGCCTGGAGTGGACTAGGGGACAGAGAGAACACTGAAGCTTTCTTT
TRBD1,TRBV28,NA,TRBJ2-1,15,CASRRTGTGVYEQFF,TGTGCCAGCAGACGAACCGGGACAGGGGTCTATGAGCAGTTCTTC
NA,TRBV10-1,NA,TRBJ1-2,13,CASSESQNYGYTF,TGCGCCAGCAGTGAGTCTCAGAACTATGGCTACACCTTC
TRBD2,TRBV12-5,NA,TRBJ2-2,15,CASGSLGGVLGELFF,TGTGCTAGTGGTTCCCTGGGAGGGGTTCTCGGGGAGCTGTTTTTT
TRBD1,TRBV10-3,NA,TRBJ1-2,12,CAILGGQIGYTF,TGTGCCATCCTAGGGGGCCAGATTGGCTACACCTTC
NA,TRBV4-1,NA,TRBJ2-2,16,CASSQEGRVDTGELFF,TGCGCCAGCAGCCAAGAAGGCAGGGTGGATACCGGGGAGCTGTTTTTT
TRBD2,TRBV27,NA,TRBJ2-3,17,CASSRLAGGSGTDTQYF,TGTGCCAGCAGCCGACTAGCGGGAGGAAGCGGAACAGATACGCAGTATTTT
TRBD1,TRBV6-1,NA,TRBJ2-5,14,CASSSYRGHETQYF,TGTGCCAGCAGTTCTTACAGGGGGCATGAGACCCAGTACTTC
NA,TRBV27,NA,TRBJ1-1,14,CASSLTQAAQEAFF,TGTGCCAGCAGTTTGACACAGGCGGCCCAGGAAGCTTTCTTT
TRBD1,TRBV6-5,NA,TRBJ1-1,13,CASTLTGLDEAFF,TGTGCCAGCACTCTGACAGGGTTGGATGAAGCTTTCTTT
NA,TRBV7-9,once,TRBJ2-7,13,CASSFGGSYEQYF,TGTGCCAGCAGCTTCGGGGGCTCCTACGAGCAGTACTTC
NA,TRBV5-5,NA,TRBJ2-1,12,CASSQFTNEQFF,TGTGCCAGCAGCCAGTTCACCAATGAGCAGTTCTTC
NA,TRBV2,NA,TRBJ2-1,13,CASHAGPHNEQFF,TGTGCCAGCCATGCGGGACCACACAATGAGCAGTTCTTC
NA,TRBV6-5,NA,TRBJ1-2,13,CASRPYAGYGYTF,TGTGCCAGCAGACCCTACGCGGGCTATGGCTACACCTTC
TRBD2,TRBV27,NA,TRBJ2-5,18,CASSRALTSGSPRETQYF,TGTGCCAGCAGTCGGGCCTTGACTAGCGGGAGCCCCCGGGAGACCCAGTACTTC
TRBD1,TRBV19,NA,TRBJ1-5,15,CASSPAGTVYQPQHF,TGTGCCAGTAGCCCAGCCGGGACAGTTTATCAGCCCCAGCATTTT
NA,TRBV5-6,NA,TRBJ1-3,16,CASSRTQGLNGNTIYF,TGTGCCAGCAGCCGGACCCAGGGTTTGAACGGAAACACCATATATTTT
NA,TRBV6-5,NA,TRBJ2-7,13,CASSRGGTYEQYF,TGTGCCAGCAGTCGGGGCGGGACCTACGAGCAGTACTTC
NA,TRBV7-9,NA,TRBJ1-1,15,CASSLRPTDYTEAFF,TGTGCCAGCAGCTTAAGGCCGACAGATTACACTGAAGCTTTCTTT
NA,TRBV6-4,NA,TRBJ1-1,15,CASSDSGGAATEAFF,TGTGCCAGCAGTGACTCGGGGGGGGCAGCCACTGAAGCTTTCTTT